This TCR beta chain came from a study of ipilimumab plus nivolumab after autologous stem cell transplantation. Findings and limits, study-wide: TCR repertoire, Treg phenotype and gut microbiota reportedly support more study of this approach.

The CDR3 extends over 15 amino acids. V lost 3 bases, J lost 2 bases, and 13 bases lay in between. Germline lookup yields CDR1 MGHDK and CDR2 SYGVNS. This clone was detected a few times. Its antigen is as yet unknown. Generated by immunoSEQ multiplex PCR, the TCRdb table keeps only in-frame clones and is missing some. Of about 47,000 clones listed, roughly 90% are singletons. The TCR was taken from a male donor with multiple myeloma. This sequence joins TRBV25-1 and TRBJ1-2; tentative D call: TRBD1 (5 bases). The source was PBMCs, collected in a trial of ipilimumab plus nivolumab as post-transplant consolidation. The CDR3 nucleotides read TGTGCCAGCAGTGACTTTGGACATCTAAACTATGGCTACACCTTC. Protein sequence: CASSDFGHLNYGYTF.